This is a list of T cell receptor beta chains from one sample in a study of Ad26.COV2.S vaccination and SARS-CoV-2 variants. Measured with immunoSEQ multiplex PCR; TCRdb has only the in-frame clones, and not every one. The sample carries 300,000 to 400,000 clones, roughly 88% recorded once. The starting material was peripheral blood, obtained in a trial of Ad26.COV2.S vaccine versus placebo. The source of these receptors is a person between 18 and 59 years old who received the Ad26.COV2.S COVID-19 vaccine or a placebo. CDR3s include the opening cysteine and the closing phenylalanine or tryptophan. A D gene is named only where the DNA matches it firmly. Size is stated for part of the rows, as once, few or many counts, or as a class when the clone is expanded.

v_call,j_call,d_call,clone_size,cdr3_nt,cdr3_aa
TRBV2,TRBJ2-1,TRBD2,NA,TGTGCCAGCTTCCGCCTAGCGGGCGATGAGCAGTTCTTC,CASFRLAGDEQFF
TRBV6-5,TRBJ1-3,NA,NA,TGTGCCAGCAGTTACGACGACTCTGGAAACACCATATATTTT,CASSYDDSGNTIYF
TRBV7-9,TRBJ1-4,NA,NA,TGTGCCAGCAGCTTTACTGAGACCAATGAAAAACTGTTTTTT,CASSFTETNEKLFF
TRBV30,TRBJ2-1,NA,NA,TGTGCCTACTCTCCGGGGCTAGGGCAGTTCTTC,CAYSPGLGQFF
TRBV7-9,TRBJ1-1,NA,NA,TGTGCCAGCAGCCCCCATGGGGTGCAGAAAAACACTGAAGCTTTCTTT,CASSPHGVQKNTEAFF
TRBV9,TRBJ2-5,TRBD2,NA,TGTGCCAGCAGCGGTAGCGGGAGCACTCAAGAGACCCAGTACTTC,CASSGSGSTQETQYF
TRBV25-1,TRBJ1-2,NA,NA,TGTGCCAGCAGTGAATACAACATAAAGAGCGGGGGCGGCTATGGCTACACCTTC,CASSEYNIKSGGGYGYTF
TRBV21-1,TRBJ1-6,NA,NA,TGTGCCAGCAGCCCACTCCCCTTGGACAGGGGCGGCGGTTCACCCCTCCACTTT,CASSPLPLDRGGGSPLHF
TRBV5-6,TRBJ2-1,NA,once,TGTGCCAGCAGCTTAGCAGGGGCCTGGGAGGTATCAGGGGGAAATGAGCAGTTCTTC,CASSLAGAWEVSGGNEQFF
TRBV18,TRBJ1-1,NA,NA,TGTGCCAGCTCACCACCGGGCGGCTTGGGCACTGAAGCTTTCTTT,CASSPPGGLGTEAFF
TRBV4-2,TRBJ1-3,NA,NA,TGTGCCAGCAGCCAAGATGGGCCAGACTCTGGAAACACCATATATTTT,CASSQDGPDSGNTIYF
TRBV4-2,TRBJ1-6,NA,NA,TGTGCCAGCAGCCAAGATAATTCACCCCTCCACTTT,CASSQDNSPLHF
TRBV27,TRBJ1-1,TRBD1,NA,TGTGCCAGCAGTGTCGGACAGGGGTTGAGCACTGAAGCTTTCTTT,CASSVGQGLSTEAFF
TRBV11-2,TRBJ2-5,TRBD1,NA,TGTGCCAGCAGCTTAGGGCTGAAGACAGGGGGCCAAGAGACCCAGTACTTC,CASSLGLKTGGQETQYF
TRBV5-1,TRBJ2-2,TRBD1,NA,TGCGCCAGCAGCGACGACAGGGGGCTAACCGGGGAGCTGTTTTTT,CASSDDRGLTGELFF
TRBV7-3,TRBJ2-5,NA,NA,TGTGCCAGCAGCCCGAACTCGGGCAGGGGGAGGGAGACCCAGTACTTC,CASSPNSGRGRETQYF
TRBV4-1,TRBJ1-1,NA,few,TGCGCCAGCAGCCAAGATCCAGGGGAAAACACTGAAGCTTTCTTT,CASSQDPGENTEAFF
TRBV11-3,TRBJ1-2,NA,NA,TGTGCCAGCAGCTTAGAAGGCAGGGAGGCGACTAACTATGGCTACACCTTC,CASSLEGREATNYGYTF
TRBV7-6,TRBJ2-3,TRBD2,once,TGTGCCAGCAGCTTACCGGGTAGCGGGGGTAGCACAGATACGCAGTATTTT,CASSLPGSGGSTDTQYF
TRBV6-5,TRBJ1-2,TRBD1,NA,TGTGCCAGCAGGATTCCCGGGACAGCCCATGGCTACACCTTC,CASRIPGTAHGYTF
TRBV3-1/TRBV3-2,TRBJ2-3,TRBD2,NA,TGTGCCAGCAGCCCAACTAGCGCGGGTGGGACTAGCACAGATACGCAGTATTTT,CASSPTSAGGTSTDTQYF
TRBV2,TRBJ2-1,NA,NA,TGTGCCAGCAGCCCCACGAATGAGCAGTTCTTC,CASSPTNEQFF
TRBV2,TRBJ2-7,TRBD1,NA,TGTGCCAGCAGACCGGGACAGGGGACGGGCGAGCAGTACTTC,CASRPGQGTGEQYF
TRBV28,TRBJ1-5,NA,NA,TGTGCCAGCAGGGCAGATTCTAGCAATCAGCCCCAGCATTTT,CASRADSSNQPQHF
TRBV7-8,TRBJ1-3,NA,NA,TGTGCCAGCAGCTCGACAGTTCAACACTCTGGAAACACCATATATTTT,CASSSTVQHSGNTIYF
TRBV7-9,TRBJ2-5,TRBD2,NA,TGTGCCAGCAGCTTAGGGTGGAGCGGAGCGGGGGCGGAGACCCAGTACTTC,CASSLGWSGAGAETQYF
TRBV4-1,TRBJ2-1,TRBD2,NA,TGCGCCAGCAGCCAAGTTCTGGGAGCCCGGGGCGGGAGAGGAGAGCAGTTCTTC,CASSQVLGARGGRGEQFF
TRBV4-1,TRBJ2-2,TRBD2,NA,TGCGCCAGCAGCCAAGGCAGACTAGCGGTTAACACCGGGGAGCTGTTTTTT,CASSQGRLAVNTGELFF
TRBV4-1,TRBJ1-1,NA,NA,TGCGCCAGCAGCCAAGTTGGGGCAGGGGACACTGAAGCTTTCTTT,CASSQVGAGDTEAFF
TRBV2,TRBJ1-1,NA,NA,TGTGCCAGCAGTGAGGGGAGGGTAATTCTTGAAGCTTTCTTT,CASSEGRVILEAFF
TRBV6-2/TRBV6-3,TRBJ2-1,NA,NA,TGTGCCAGCAGTTACCCCCATGAGCAGTTCTTC,CASSYPHEQFF
TRBV27,TRBJ2-1,TRBD1,NA,TGTGCCAGCAGAGACAGGGGGCGCAATGAGCAGTTCTTC,CASRDRGRNEQFF
TRBV15,TRBJ1-1,NA,once,TGTGCCACCGGGAGGGGGTTAGATAACACTGAAGCTTTCTTT,CATGRGLDNTEAFF
TRBV7-2,TRBJ1-6,NA,NA,TGTGCCAGCAGCTTATACAGTGGTTCGGGCGGTTCCCTCCACTTT,CASSLYSGSGGSLHF
TRBV7-6,TRBJ1-1,TRBD1,NA,TGTGCCAGCAGCTTGGGAGGGGGCTCTGAAGCTTTCTTT,CASSLGGGSEAFF
TRBV18,TRBJ2-1,TRBD2,NA,TGTGCCAGCTCACCATACCAAGGCGGGACTAGCGGGAGTAATGAGCAGTTCTTC,CASSPYQGGTSGSNEQFF
TRBV7-3,TRBJ2-6,NA,NA,TGTGCTACCGGTACTTCTGGGGCCAACGTCCTGACTTTC,CATGTSGANVLTF
TRBV7-2,TRBJ2-2,NA,NA,TGTGCCAGCAGCTTAAGGACAGTCACCGGGGAGCTGTTTTTT,CASSLRTVTGELFF
TRBV12-3/TRBV12-4,TRBJ1-1,NA,NA,TGTGCCAGCAGTTTACGGAACTTAGGAGTGCCCCCCTTT,CASSLRNLGVPPF
TRBV7-9,TRBJ2-6,NA,NA,TGTGCCAGCAGCCCGAGGTCCTCTGGGGCCAACGTCCTGACTTTC,CASSPRSSGANVLTF
TRBV6-5,TRBJ1-2,NA,NA,TGTGCCAGCAGTTATGGGATAAACTATGGCTACACCTTC,CASSYGINYGYTF
TRBV7-2,TRBJ1-2,NA,NA,TGTGCCAGCAGCTTAGAATCGCTGGGCTATGGCTACACCTTC,CASSLESLGYGYTF
TRBV24-1,TRBJ2-1,TRBD2,NA,TGTGCCACCAGTGTAGCGGGAGGGCATGAGCAGTTCTTC,CATSVAGGHEQFF
TRBV7-9,TRBJ2-4,TRBD1,NA,TGTGCCAGCAGCCCCTATCCGGACAGGGGAGACATTCAGTACTTC,CASSPYPDRGDIQYF
TRBV7-6,TRBJ2-3,TRBD2,NA,TGTGCCAGCAGCTTACCGGGAGGGTCAGATACGCAGTATTTT,CASSLPGGSDTQYF
TRBV9,TRBJ1-1,NA,NA,TGTGCCAGCAGCACCGTGGGACTTACGCCGGCCACTGAAGCTTTCTTT,CASSTVGLTPATEAFF
TRBV6-2/TRBV6-3,TRBJ2-7,NA,NA,TGTGCCAGCACCCCCCACCCAGGGAACGAGCAGTACTTC,CASTPHPGNEQYF
TRBV2,TRBJ2-3,NA,NA,TGTGCCAGCAGTGAGACAGGTGATACGCAGTATTTT,CASSETGDTQYF
TRBV27,TRBJ1-6,TRBD1,NA,TGTGCCAGCAGTTTATATGGGACAGTTGATTCACCCCTCCACTTT,CASSLYGTVDSPLHF
TRBV7-2,TRBJ1-5,NA,NA,TGTGCCAGCAGCTTCAGGGGTCAGCCCCAGCATTTT,CASSFRGQPQHF
TRBV5-1,TRBJ1-1,TRBD1,few,TGCGCCAGCAGCTTGACAGGGGTGAGAACTGAAGCTTTCTTT,CASSLTGVRTEAFF
TRBV5-6,TRBJ1-1,TRBD1,NA,TGTGCCAGCAGCTTGATCGCTCCAGGGGGCACTGAAGCTTTCTTT,CASSLIAPGGTEAFF